The next 21 T cell receptor beta chains were all read from a single sample in a study of T cell repertoires in cytomegalovirus infection. For these TCRs, the target antigens are not known. MiXCR was run by TCRdb on the reads, yielding one entry per CDR3 protein. The sample has roughly 120,000 distinct CDR3 sequences, 25% to 35% seen once. The material sequenced was CD8+ T cells from cultured PBMCs, taken from culture after CMV antigen stimulation. These TCRs come from a human donor in good health (CMV status not recorded). Some clones in this sample may be carry-over from other donors' samples.

Only one count was recorded for this clonotype. One end of the junction varies from germline; a read error may be responsible. The J gene is TRBJ1-2, the V gene TRBV2; 9 bases line up with TRBD1. There are 11 residues in the CDR3. Per the germline V gene, CDR1 is SNHLY and CDR2 is FYNNEI. CDR3 sequence (DNA): TGTGCCAGCAGTTGGGACAGGGAGGATGTCTTC. It specifies CASSWDREDVF.

For this clonotype: With a much larger clone just one base away, this may be a read error. The chain employs TRBV7-2 and TRBJ1-2, with 9 bases identical to TRBD1. The CDR3 is 15 residues long. Trimming took 0 bases from V and 7 from J; bases not matched to a gene: 6. Per the germline V gene, CDR1 is SGHTA and CDR2 is FQGNSA. CDR3 region: CTSSLAPGQGSGYTF. The CDR3 DNA sequence: TGTACCAGCAGCTTAGCCCCGGGACAGGGTAGTGGCTACACCTTC.

V usage is TRBV29-1 and J usage is TRBJ2-1, with a weak D call TRBD2 (6 bases). Per germline, CDR1 SQVTM and CDR2 ANQGSEA. Between the trimmed V and J ends, which lost 7 bases and 3 bases, there was a span of 10 bases. The CDR3 is 12 amino acids. The CDR3 protein is CSGDGGYNEQFF. In DNA form, the CDR3 reads TGCAGCGGGGACGGGGGCTACAATGAGCAGTTCTTC.

The gene calls are TRBV12-3 or TRBV12-4 and TRBJ2-5; D is unresolved. The CDR3 loop spans 13 amino acids. The V end was cut by 1 base, the J end by 4 bases, with 7 bases between. This chain's CDR3 is CASSLGLPETQYF. CDR3 nucleotides: TGTGCCAGCAGTTTAGGACTGCCAGAGACCCAGTACTTC.

J is TRBJ1-1 and V is TRBV7-2; no clear D. Germline V gene data show CDR1 as SGHTA and CDR2 as FQGNSA. The CDR3 is made up of 15 amino acids. The ends were cut back, 2 bases at V and 1 base at J, with 11 bases in the middle. CDR3 DNA sequence: TGTGCCAGCAGCTTATTTACAGCTACGAACACTGAAGCTTTCTTT. This encodes CASSLFTATNTEAFF.

This clonotype was observed many times. The chain has TRBV7-3 and TRBJ2-2; tentative D call: TRBD2 (7 bases). The CDR3 extends over 17 amino acids. Germline-derived CDR1 and CDR2 are SGHTA and FQGTGA. Trimming took off 5 bases at V and 5 bases at J, with 21 bases between the two ends. Here the CDR3 reads CASSPKAGALSTGELFF. The CDR3 DNA reads TGTGCCAGCAGCCCAAAGGCGGGGGCCCTTTCAACCGGGGAGCTGTTTTTT.

V gene TRBV15 combines with J gene TRBJ2-7, with 7 nucleotides matching TRBD1. CDR1 and CDR2 (germline): LNHNV, YYDKDF (reference sequence). This CDR3 has 16 amino acids. The V and J ends lost 0 bases and 4 bases, in that order; junction bases with no gene match: 9. The CDR3, as DNA: TGTGCCACCAGCAGAGACAGACAGGGCCTTCCTTACGAGCAGTACTTC. Amino acid sequence: CATSRDRQGLPYEQYF.

This sequence joins TRBV6-6 and TRBJ2-7; D not resolved. Germline CDR1 reads MNHNY; CDR2 reads SVGAGI (reference sequence). Trimming took off 5 bases at V and 0 bases at J, with 11 bases between the two ends. The CDR3 length is 14 residues. In DNA form, the CDR3 reads TGTGCCAGCAGTCTCCAGGACGGCTCCTACGAGCAGTACTTC. This codes for CASSLQDGSYEQYF.

The V gene is TRBV20-1, the J gene TRBJ2-1; possible D gene TRBD2, 6 bases. CDR1 and CDR2 (germline): DFQATT, SNEGSKA (reference sequence). Deletions cut 2 bases from V and 8 bases from J, with 10 bases between. The CDR3 covers 12 residues. CDR3 loop: CSARLTGDEQFF. In nucleotides, the CDR3 is TGCAGTGCTAGACTCACGGGGGATGAGCAGTTCTTC.

This clonotype was recorded at least ten times. The rearrangement links TRBV15 to TRBJ2-3; 10 bases match TRBD2. CDR3 size: 20 residues. V dropped 0 bases and J dropped 6; count of bases not matched to a gene: 18. From germline, CDR1 is LNHNV and CDR2 YYDKDF (reference sequence). The CDR3 region is CATSRDRFALAGAQVDTQYF. Written as DNA, the CDR3 is TGTGCCACCAGCAGAGATCGTTTCGCGCTAGCGGGGGCCCAGGTGGATACGCAGTATTTT.

This clonotype was counted many times. The chain combines TRBV7-2 with TRBJ2-7; maybe TRBD2 (5 bases). This CDR3 has 13 residues. The V end was cut by 1 base, the J end by 5 bases, with 9 bases between. The V gene's germline CDR1 is SGHTA and CDR2 FQGNSA. This CDR3 reads CASSLVAGDEQYF. As DNA, the CDR3 is TGTGCCAGCAGCTTAGTTGCCGGGGACGAGCAGTACTTC.

This clonotype was observed at least ten times. This chain joins TRBV7-2 and TRBJ2-5, with 8 bases matching TRBD2. After removal of 5 bases from V and 2 bases from J, the junction contained 4 bases not matched to a gene. Germline CDR1 reads SGHTA; CDR2 reads FQGNSA. The CDR3 consists of 14 residues. CDR3 protein: CASSPTSVQETQYF. The CDR3 nucleotides read TGTGCCAGCAGCCCGACTAGCGTACAAGAGACCCAGTACTTC.

The J gene is TRBJ1-3, the V gene TRBV19; D is unclear. V lost 3 bases to trimming and J lost 0 bases, with 9 bases between them. The CDR3 contains 15 residues. CDR1 and CDR2 (germline): LNHDA, SQIVND (reference sequence). CDR3 in amino acids: CASSIISSSGNTIYF. In DNA form, the CDR3 reads TGTGCCAGTAGTATTATCTCGAGCTCTGGAAACACCATATATTTT. The whole variable domain, remainder taken from reference TRBV19 and TRBJ1-3, is DGGITQSPKYLFRKEGQNVTLSCEQNLNHDAMYWYRQDPGQGLRLIYYSQIVNDFQKGDIAEGYSVSREKKESFPLTVTSAQKNPTAFYLCASSIISSSGNTIYFGEGSWLTVV.

CDR3 DNA sequence: TGCGCCAGCAGCTTGCGTCCTGCGCAGCTACTCGGAGTTGCGGGTCCGAACACTGAAGCTTTCTTT. Residues: CASSLRPAQLLGVAGPNTEAFF. The chain links TRBV5-1 to TRBJ1-1; no clear D. From germline, CDR1 is SGHRS and CDR2 YFSETQ. The CDR3 covers 22 residues. The V end lost 1 base, the J end lost 1 base, and 32 bases lay between the germline ends.

The chain joins TRBV6-1 to TRBJ2-7; D tentatively reads TRBD1 or TRBD2 (6 bases each). V dropped 11 bases and J dropped 2 bases, with 22 bases sitting between them. This CDR3 region has 15 residues. Germline assignment: CDR1 MNHNS and CDR2 SASEGT. The CDR3 DNA follows: TGTGCCTGCTCCCGAGGGGGAGGTCCGGCCTACGAGCAGTACTTC. Translation: CACSRGGGPAYEQYF.

J is TRBJ2-2 and V is TRBV4-1, with D possibly matching TRBD2 (6 bases). The V gene lost 4 bases and the J gene lost 6 bases, with 18 bases spanning the gap. The germline V gene has CDR1 MGHRA and CDR2 YSYEKL. This CDR3 spans 16 amino acids. The CDR3, as DNA: TGCGCCAGCAGCCTCCGACTGGGGGGACTGTCCGGGGAGCTGTTTTTT. Encoded protein: CASSLRLGGLSGELFF.

This clonotype has only a few counts. The chain has TRBV12-3 or TRBV12-4 and TRBJ2-4; possibly TRBD2 for D (6 bases). This CDR3 region has 14 residues. V dropped 8 bases and J dropped 1 base, with 12 bases sitting between them. CDR3 residues: CASRPEGAKNIQYF. The CDR3, as DNA: TGTGCCAGCCGGCCGGAGGGGGCCAAAAACATTCAGTACTTC.

A word on this clonotype: A read error is possible here, since a much larger clone lies one base away. CDR3 protein: CASSEDGGGRGEAFF. CDR3 nucleotides: TGTGCCAGCAGTGAGGATGGTGGGGGGCGAGGGGAAGCTTTCTTT. The chain links TRBV6-1 to TRBJ1-1; possibly TRBD1 for D (6 bases). Trimming took 3 bases from V and 8 from J, leaving 19 bases between them. Germline CDR1 reads MNHNS; CDR2 reads SASEGT. This CDR3 is 15 amino acids long.

The rearrangement uses TRBV9 and TRBJ2-1; perhaps TRBD1 as D (5 bases). The germline V gene encodes CDR1 SGDLS and CDR2 YYNGEE. This CDR3 contains 11 residues. Between the trimmed V and J ends, which lost 4 bases and 13 bases, there was a span of 12 bases. CDR3: CASSTPGSQFF. CDR3 bases: TGTGCCAGCAGCACACCAGGGTCCCAGTTCTTC.

About this clonotype itself: A single base separates this from a much larger clone, so it may be a read error. The CDR3 nucleotides read TGTGTCAGCAGCTTAGAACAGTTCTATGGCTACACCTTC. Its translation: CVSSLEQFYGYTF. The chain recombines TRBV7-6 with TRBJ1-2, with D hard to call. Germline values: CDR1 SGHVS, CDR2 FNYEAQ. The CDR3 loop spans 13 amino acids.

J is TRBJ1-1 and V is TRBV7-6; D might be TRBD1 (6 bases). The CDR3 covers 15 residues. Looked up from germline, CDR1 is SGHVS and CDR2 is FNYEAQ. Trimming left V 3 bases short and J 5 bases short, with 16 bases between. DNA for the CDR3: TGTGCCAGCAGCTTGGGGGGCGACCTATCTACTGAAGCTTTCTTT. Protein product: CASSLGGDLSTEAFF.